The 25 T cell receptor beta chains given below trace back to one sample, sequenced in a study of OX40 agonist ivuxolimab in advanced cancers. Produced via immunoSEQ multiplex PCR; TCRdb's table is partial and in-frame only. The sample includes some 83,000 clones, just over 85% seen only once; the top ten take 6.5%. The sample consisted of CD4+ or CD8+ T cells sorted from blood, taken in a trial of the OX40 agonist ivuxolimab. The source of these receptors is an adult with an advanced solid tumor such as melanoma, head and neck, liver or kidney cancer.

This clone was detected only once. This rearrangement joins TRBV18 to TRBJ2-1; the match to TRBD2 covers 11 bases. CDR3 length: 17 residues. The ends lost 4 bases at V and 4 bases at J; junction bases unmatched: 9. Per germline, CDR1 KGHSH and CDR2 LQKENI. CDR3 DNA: TGTGCCAGCTCACTCTCGATGACTAGCGGGACATACAATGAGCAGTTCTTC. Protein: CASSLSMTSGTYNEQFF.

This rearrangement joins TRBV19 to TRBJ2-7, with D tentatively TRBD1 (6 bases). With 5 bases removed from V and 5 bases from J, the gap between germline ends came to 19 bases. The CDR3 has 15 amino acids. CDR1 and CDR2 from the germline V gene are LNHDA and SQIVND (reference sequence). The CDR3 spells CASSVGTPVGNEQYF. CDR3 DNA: TGTGCCAGTAGTGTTGGGACACCTGTGGGGAACGAGCAGTACTTC.

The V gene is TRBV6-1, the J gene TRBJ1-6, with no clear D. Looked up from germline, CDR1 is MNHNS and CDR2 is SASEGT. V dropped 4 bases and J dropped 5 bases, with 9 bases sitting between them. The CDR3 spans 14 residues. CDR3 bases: TGTGCCAGCAGTGTTAGCAAAAATAATTCACCCCTCCACTTT. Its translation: CASSVSKNNSPLHF.

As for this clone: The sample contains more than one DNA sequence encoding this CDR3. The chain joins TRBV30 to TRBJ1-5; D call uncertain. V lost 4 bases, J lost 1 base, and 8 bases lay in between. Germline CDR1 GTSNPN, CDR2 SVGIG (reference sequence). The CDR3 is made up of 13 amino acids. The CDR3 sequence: CAWTRNSNQPQHF. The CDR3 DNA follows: TGTGCCTGGACCAGGAACAGCAATCAGCCCCAGCATTTT. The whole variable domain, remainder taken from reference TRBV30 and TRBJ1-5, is SQTIHQWPATLVQPVGSPLSLECTVEGTSNPNLYWYRQAAGRGLQLLFYSVGIGQISSEVPQNLSASRPQDRQFILSSKKLLLSDSGFYLCAWTRNSNQPQHFGDGTRLSIL.

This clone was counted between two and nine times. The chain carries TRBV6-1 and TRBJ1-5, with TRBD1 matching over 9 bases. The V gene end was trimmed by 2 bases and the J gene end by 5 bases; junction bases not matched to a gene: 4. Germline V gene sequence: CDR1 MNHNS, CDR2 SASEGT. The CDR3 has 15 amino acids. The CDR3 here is CASSEMGQGHQPQHF. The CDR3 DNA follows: TGTGCCAGCAGTGAAATGGGACAGGGTCATCAGCCCCAGCATTTT.

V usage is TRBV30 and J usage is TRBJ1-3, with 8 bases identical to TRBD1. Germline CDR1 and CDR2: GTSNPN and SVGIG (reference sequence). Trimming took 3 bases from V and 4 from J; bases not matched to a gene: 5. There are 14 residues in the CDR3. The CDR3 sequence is CAWRTGVGGNTIYF. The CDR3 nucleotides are TGTGCCTGGAGGACAGGGGTAGGAGGAAACACCATATATTTT. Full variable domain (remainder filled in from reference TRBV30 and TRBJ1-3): SQTIHQWPATLVQPVGSPLSLECTVEGTSNPNLYWYRQAAGRGLQLLFYSVGIGQISSEVPQNLSASRPQDRQFILSSKKLLLSDSGFYLCAWRTGVGGNTIYFGEGSWLTVV.

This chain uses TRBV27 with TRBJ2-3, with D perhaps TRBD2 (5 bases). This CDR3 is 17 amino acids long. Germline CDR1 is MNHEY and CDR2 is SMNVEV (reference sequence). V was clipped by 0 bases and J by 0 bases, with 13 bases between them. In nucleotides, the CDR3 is TGTGCCAGCAGTTTATCCGCTTTGGACTCTAGCACAGATACGCAGTATTTT. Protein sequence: CASSLSALDSSTDTQYF.

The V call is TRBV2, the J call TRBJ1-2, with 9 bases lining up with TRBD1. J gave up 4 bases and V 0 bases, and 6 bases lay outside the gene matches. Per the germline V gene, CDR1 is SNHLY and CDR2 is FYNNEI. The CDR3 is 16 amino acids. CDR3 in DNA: TGTGCCAGCAGTGAAGCGGGACAGGGACCGATCTATGGCTACACCTTC. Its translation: CASSEAGQGPIYGYTF.

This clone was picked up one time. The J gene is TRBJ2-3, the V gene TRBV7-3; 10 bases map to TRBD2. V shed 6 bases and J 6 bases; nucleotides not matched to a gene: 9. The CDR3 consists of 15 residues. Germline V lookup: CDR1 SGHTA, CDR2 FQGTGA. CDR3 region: CASRSSGRAIDTQYF. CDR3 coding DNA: TGTGCCAGCAGATCAAGCGGGAGGGCCATTGATACGCAGTATTTT.

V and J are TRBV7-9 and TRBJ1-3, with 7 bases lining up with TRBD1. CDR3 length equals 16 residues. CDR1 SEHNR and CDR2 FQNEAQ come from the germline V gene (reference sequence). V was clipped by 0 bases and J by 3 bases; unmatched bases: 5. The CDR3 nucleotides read TGTGCCAGCAGCTTAGCAGACAGGGTCTATGGAAACACCATATATTTT. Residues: CASSLADRVYGNTIYF.

The DNA for the CDR3 is TGTGCCAGCAGCTTAATAGCTTCCAGAGTAGCCAAAAACATTCAGTACTTC. It translates to CASSLIASRVAKNIQYF. The V gene is TRBV11-3, the J gene TRBJ2-4; D unresolved. Germline CDR1 reads SGHNT; CDR2 reads YENEEA. The CDR3 has 17 amino acids. V was pared by 2 bases and J by 0 bases, with 14 bases between.

Written as DNA, the CDR3 is TGCGCCAGCAGCTATGGGGGCGACCATGGCTACACCTTC. This codes for CASSYGGDHGYTF. The chain links TRBV5-1 to TRBJ1-2; D is possibly TRBD1 (6 bases). With 3 bases removed from V and 6 bases from J, the gap between germline ends came to 12 bases. The CDR3 is made up of 13 amino acids. Germline CDR1 reads SGHRS; CDR2 reads YFSETQ.

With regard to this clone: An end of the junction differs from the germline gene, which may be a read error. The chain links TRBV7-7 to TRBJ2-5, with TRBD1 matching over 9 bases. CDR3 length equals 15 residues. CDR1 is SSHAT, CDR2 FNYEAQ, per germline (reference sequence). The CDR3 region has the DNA TGTGCTAGCAGCTTAGGGGGGACAGGGATAGAGACCCAGTACTTC. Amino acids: CASSLGGTGIETQYF.

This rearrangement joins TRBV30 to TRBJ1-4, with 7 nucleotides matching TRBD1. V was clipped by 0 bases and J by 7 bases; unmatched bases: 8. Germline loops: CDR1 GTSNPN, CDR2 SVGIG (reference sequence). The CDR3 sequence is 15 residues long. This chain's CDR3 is CAWSVGKGAGEKLFF. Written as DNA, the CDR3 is TGTGCCTGGAGTGTAGGGAAGGGGGCGGGTGAAAAACTGTTTTTT.

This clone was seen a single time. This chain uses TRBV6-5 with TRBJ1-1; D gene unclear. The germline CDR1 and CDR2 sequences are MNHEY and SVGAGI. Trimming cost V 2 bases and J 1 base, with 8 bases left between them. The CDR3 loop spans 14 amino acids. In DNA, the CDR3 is TGTGCCAGCAGTTACGCGACACAGAACACTGAAGCTTTCTTT. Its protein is CASSYATQNTEAFF.

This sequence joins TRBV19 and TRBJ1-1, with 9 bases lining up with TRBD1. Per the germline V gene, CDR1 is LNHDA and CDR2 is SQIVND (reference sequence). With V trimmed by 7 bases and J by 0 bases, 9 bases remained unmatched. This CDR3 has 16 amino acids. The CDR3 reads CASTPQQGAMNTEAFF. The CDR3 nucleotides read TGTGCCAGTACCCCTCAACAGGGGGCAATGAACACTGAAGCTTTCTTT.

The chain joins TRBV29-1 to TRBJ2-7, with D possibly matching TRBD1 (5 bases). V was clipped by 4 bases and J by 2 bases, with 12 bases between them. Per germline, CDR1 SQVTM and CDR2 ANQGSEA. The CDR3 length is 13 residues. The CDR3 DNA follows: TGCAGCGTTGGGGCACAGGTGGCCTACGAGCAGTACTTC. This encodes CSVGAQVAYEQYF.

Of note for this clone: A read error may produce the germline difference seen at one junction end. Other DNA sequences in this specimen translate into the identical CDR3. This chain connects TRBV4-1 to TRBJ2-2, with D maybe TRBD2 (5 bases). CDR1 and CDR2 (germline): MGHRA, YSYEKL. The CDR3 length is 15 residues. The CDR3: CASSQGLWNTGELFF. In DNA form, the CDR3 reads TGCGCCAGTAGCCAAGGACTCTGGAACACCGGGGAGCTGTTTTTT.

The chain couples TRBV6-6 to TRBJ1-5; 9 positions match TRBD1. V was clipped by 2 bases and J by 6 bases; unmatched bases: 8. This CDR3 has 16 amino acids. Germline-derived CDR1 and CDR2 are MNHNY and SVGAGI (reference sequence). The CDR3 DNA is TGTGCCAGCAGTTACGGAGGACAGGGGAACGTTCAGCCCCAGCATTTT. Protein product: CASSYGGQGNVQPQHF.

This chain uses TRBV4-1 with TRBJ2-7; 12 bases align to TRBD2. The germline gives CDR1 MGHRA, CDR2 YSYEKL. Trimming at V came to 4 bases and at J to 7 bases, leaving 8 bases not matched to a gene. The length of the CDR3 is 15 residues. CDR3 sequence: CASSPLTSGRGEQYF. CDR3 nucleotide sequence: TGCGCCAGCAGCCCCCTGACTAGCGGGAGAGGGGAGCAGTACTTC.

CDR3 DNA: TGTGCCAGCACCCTGAGGCTAGTAGCCACCAATGAGCAGTTCTTC. It encodes CASTLRLVATNEQFF. The chain uses TRBV7-8 and TRBJ2-1; D gene unclear. Germline V CDR1 and CDR2: SGHVS, FQNEAQ. Trimming pared 7 bases from V and 6 bases from J, leaving 19 bases between. The CDR3 extends over 15 amino acids.

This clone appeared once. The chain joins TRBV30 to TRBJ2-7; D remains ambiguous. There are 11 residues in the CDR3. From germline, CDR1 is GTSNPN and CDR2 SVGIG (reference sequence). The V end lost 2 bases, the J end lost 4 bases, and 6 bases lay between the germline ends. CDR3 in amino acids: CAWSRTYEQYF. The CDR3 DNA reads TGTGCCTGGAGTCGGACGTACGAGCAGTACTTC.

CDR3 loop: CASSPQGATTGELFF. The CDR3 DNA is TGTGCCAGCTCACCACAGGGGGCGACCACCGGGGAGCTGTTTTTT. The chain uses TRBV18 and TRBJ2-2; 7 bases match TRBD1. The CDR3 is 15 amino acids. The V gene end was trimmed by 1 base and the J gene end by 4 bases; junction bases not matched to a gene: 3. Germline lookup yields CDR1 KGHSH and CDR2 LQKENI.

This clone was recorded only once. This CDR3 is CASSVGPNTEAFF. CDR3 nucleotides: TGTGCCAGCAGCGTAGGCCCTAACACTGAAGCTTTCTTT. This chain uses TRBV9 with TRBJ1-1; D uncertain. The CDR3 contains 13 residues. Trimming shortened V by 0 bases and J by 2 bases, and 5 bases separated the two germline ends. Germline assignment: CDR1 SGDLS and CDR2 YYNGEE.

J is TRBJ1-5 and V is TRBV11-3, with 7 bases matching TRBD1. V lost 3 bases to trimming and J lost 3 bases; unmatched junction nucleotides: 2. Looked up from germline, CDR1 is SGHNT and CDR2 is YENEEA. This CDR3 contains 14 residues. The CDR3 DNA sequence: TGTGCCAGCAGCTTGACAGGGAACAATCAGCCCCAGCATTTT. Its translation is CASSLTGNNQPQHF.